The 32 T cell receptor beta chains presented below share a single source sample, sequenced in a study of cytomegalovirus exposure and HLA in healthy donors. Use of 60 Vbeta and 13 Jbeta primers characterized the PCR. This table comes from immunoSEQ multiplex PCR, and its TCRdb copy is limited to in-frame clones, with some not included. The sample contains around 170,000 clones, around three quarters of which appear only once. Sequenced input: PBMCs. All receptors derive from a woman younger than 45 in good health and CMV-seronegative.

This clone showed up just once. One end of the junction varies from germline; a read error may be responsible. The rearrangement joins TRBV11-2 to TRBJ2-2, with 10 bases that match TRBD2. The CDR3 is made up of 16 amino acids. Germline-derived CDR1 and CDR2 are SGHAT and FQNNGV. CDR3 nucleotide sequence: TGTGCTAGCAGCTACTGGACTAGCGGAAGCACCGGGGAGCTGTTTTTT. It encodes CASSYWTSGSTGELFF.

The rearrangement links TRBV7-3 to TRBJ2-3, with 7 bases matching TRBD1. The germline CDR1 and CDR2 sequences are SGHTA and FQGTGA. CDR3 length: 15 residues. Losses at the gene ends were 3 bases for V and 1 base for J; bases not matched to a gene: 4. CDR3 sequence (DNA): TGTGCCAGCAGCTTTGGGACAGAAGGCACAGATACGCAGTATTTT. Its protein is CASSFGTEGTDTQYF. Supplemented by reference TRBV7-3 and TRBJ2-3, the full variable domain reads GAGVSQTPSNKVTEKGKYVELRCDPISGHTALYWYRQSLGQGPEFLIYFQGTGAADDSGLPNDRFFAVRPEGSVSTLKIQRTERGDSAVYLCASSFGTEGTDTQYFGPGTRLTVL.

This chain joins TRBV4-2 and TRBJ2-3, with D possibly matching TRBD1 (6 bases). The V gene's germline CDR1 is LGHNA and CDR2 YNFKEQ. V was pared by 0 bases and J by 6 bases, with 10 bases between. This CDR3 has 14 residues. The chain's CDR3 is CASSQETGGDTQYF. Written as DNA, the CDR3 is TGTGCCAGCAGCCAAGAGACAGGCGGGGATACGCAGTATTTT.

The chain carries TRBV7-9 and TRBJ1-5; possibly TRBD1 for D (6 bases). Germline CDR1 SEHNR, CDR2 FQNEAQ (reference sequence). V lost 2 bases to trimming and J lost 2 bases, with 22 bases between them. The CDR3 contains 19 residues. DNA of the CDR3: TGTGCCAGCAGCTTATGGGGGGGCATCGAACTTGGGGGCAATCAGCCCCAGCATTTT. Translation gives CASSLWGGIELGGNQPQHF.

This clone has only one observation. The rearrangement joins TRBV6-5 to TRBJ2-7; D is undetermined. CDR1 and CDR2 (germline): MNHEY, SVGAGI. Trimming cost V 0 bases and J 3 bases, with 15 bases left between them. The CDR3 extends over 16 amino acids. Here the CDR3 DNA reads TGTGCCAGCAGTTACTCTAGCCAAATGGTGGTCTACGAGCAGTACTTC. Translation gives CASSYSSQMVVYEQYF.

The V gene is TRBV15, the J gene TRBJ1-1; unclear D gene. The V gene's germline CDR1 is LNHNV and CDR2 YYDKDF (reference sequence). V was shortened by 0 bases and J by 3 bases, with 8 bases between the two germline ends. The CDR3 totals 14 residues. CDR3 protein: CATSRDLRDTEAFF. Here the CDR3 DNA reads TGTGCCACCAGCAGAGACCTTCGGGACACTGAAGCTTTCTTT.

The chain links TRBV4-1 to TRBJ1-1, with D perhaps matching TRBD1 (6 bases). V lost 2 bases and J 2 bases, leaving 12 bases between the germline ends. The CDR3 contains 15 residues. The germline V gene encodes CDR1 MGHRA and CDR2 YSYEKL. CDR3 nucleotides: TGCGCCAGCAGCCAATCGACAGGAGGCAACACTGAAGCTTTCTTT. Translation: CASSQSTGGNTEAFF.

This clone showed up just once. V is TRBV5-1 and J is TRBJ2-7, with 11 bases aligning to TRBD2. V gave up 2 bases and J gave up 2 bases; unmatched junction bases: 6. Germline CDR1 and CDR2: SGHRS and YFSETQ. The CDR3 consists of 16 residues. As DNA, the CDR3 is TGCGCCAGCAGCTTCTCTTTAGCGGGGGGGCCCTACGAGCAGTACTTC. Translating gives CASSFSLAGGPYEQYF. Full variable domain (remainder filled in from reference TRBV5-1 and TRBJ2-7): KAGVTQTPRYLIKTRGQQVTLSCSPISGHRSVSWYQQTPGQGLQFLFEYFSETQRNKGNFPGRFSGRQFSNSRSEMNVSTLELGDSALYLCASSFSLAGGPYEQYFGPGTRLTVT.

The CDR3 DNA is TGCGCCAGCAGCCAAGATAGAGGAGGCCACAATGAGCAGTTCTTC. Protein: CASSQDRGGHNEQFF. This chain uses TRBV4-3 with TRBJ2-1; maybe TRBD2 (5 bases). Germline V CDR1 and CDR2: LGHNA, YSLEER. V was pared by 0 bases and J by 5 bases, with 11 bases between. CDR3 size: 15 residues.

The rearrangement uses TRBV7-8 and TRBJ1-1; TRBD1 is a possible D gene (5 bases). This CDR3 is built from 15 residues. V dropped 8 bases and J dropped 2 bases, with 18 bases sitting between them. In germline, CDR1 is SGHVS, CDR2 FQNEAQ. The CDR3 spells CASRAGSGLNTEAFF. The CDR3 DNA sequence: TGTGCCAGCCGTGCGGGGTCAGGGTTAAACACTGAAGCTTTCTTT. Together with reference TRBV7-8 and TRBJ1-1, the CDR3 gives the full variable domain: GAGVSQSPRYKVAKRGQDVALRCDPISGHVSLFWYQQALGQGPEFLTYFQNEAQLDKSGLPSDRFFAERPEGSVSTLKIQRTQQEDSAVYLCASRAGSGLNTEAFFGQGTRLTVV.

The table lists this clone with many counts. The V call is TRBV2, the J call TRBJ2-7; 9 bases fit TRBD2. Germline V gives CDR1 SNHLY, CDR2 FYNNEI. Germline trimming cut 1 base from V and 2 bases from J; bases unmatched to any gene: 6. The CDR3 extends over 16 amino acids. This CDR3 reads CASSEGSGGRTYEQYF. Here the CDR3 DNA reads TGTGCCAGCAGTGAAGGGAGCGGGGGGCGTACCTACGAGCAGTACTTC.

This sequence joins TRBV13 and TRBJ1-6, with D unclear. The germline V gene encodes CDR1 PRHDT and CDR2 FYEKMQ (reference sequence). V lost 1 base, J lost 6 bases, and 10 bases lay in between. The CDR3 runs to 15 residues. The CDR3 is CASSLVQSSNSPLHF. The CDR3 DNA sequence: TGTGCCAGCAGCTTAGTGCAGTCAAGTAATTCACCCCTCCACTTT.

V and J are TRBV7-2 and TRBJ2-1, with D perhaps matching TRBD2 (5 bases). Germline lookup yields CDR1 SGHTA and CDR2 FQGNSA. The V end was cut by 2 bases, the J end by 9 bases, with 20 bases between. CDR3 length: 16 residues. The CDR3 spells CASSLSGRLVILEQFF. CDR3 bases: TGTGCCAGCAGCTTAAGCGGTAGATTGGTGATTCTTGAGCAGTTCTTC.

The chain employs TRBV18 and TRBJ1-1; 9 bases align to TRBD1. The CDR3 is made up of 11 amino acids. Unmatched junction bases numbered 6, after V lost 6 bases and J lost 13 bases. From germline, CDR1 is KGHSH and CDR2 LQKENI. CDR3 sequence: CASSLGQGSFF. CDR3 sequence (DNA): TGTGCCAGCTCCCTGGGACAGGGAAGTTTCTTT.

The chain employs TRBV7-2 and TRBJ2-1; 11 bases are a match to TRBD2. CDR1 is SGHTA and CDR2 is FQGNSA in the germline V gene. The V and J ends lost 1 base and 4 bases, in that order; junction bases with no gene match: 9. This CDR3 is built from 18 residues. The CDR3 region is CASSLGSLAGGRYNEQFF. The CDR3 DNA sequence: TGTGCCAGCAGCTTAGGTTCGCTAGCGGGGGGACGTTACAATGAGCAGTTCTTC.

V usage is TRBV5-6 and J usage is TRBJ2-7, with a possible D match to TRBD1 (6 bases). Germline V lookup: CDR1 SGHDT, CDR2 YYEEEE. Trimming removed 3 bases from V and 5 bases from J, with 15 bases in between. This CDR3 is built from 14 residues. The CDR3 protein is CASSSYLTGNEQYF. The CDR3 DNA follows: TGTGCCAGCAGCTCGTACCTAACAGGGAACGAGCAGTACTTC.

V is TRBV25-1 and J is TRBJ2-7; the match to TRBD1 covers 7 bases. V lost 1 base to trimming and J lost 3 bases; unmatched junction nucleotides: 6. Germline CDR1 MGHDK, CDR2 SYGVNS. The CDR3 has 15 residues. The CDR3 DNA follows: TGTGCCAGCAGTGAATTAAGGGGGCCAAACTACGAGCAGTACTTC. Its translation is CASSELRGPNYEQYF.

In its sample, this clone was seen once. The chain carries TRBV4-2 and TRBJ1-2; D possibly corresponds to TRBD1 (6 bases). In germline, CDR1 is LGHNA, CDR2 YNFKEQ. The CDR3 contains 11 residues. V was shortened by 8 bases and J by 8 bases, with 12 bases between the two germline ends. CDR3 residues: CASGDNLGYTF. CDR3 bases: TGTGCCAGCGGGGACAATCTCGGCTACACCTTC.

Comment on this clone: Other DNA sequences of this sample code for an identical CDR3. The rearrangement uses TRBV5-1 and TRBJ1-2; TRBD1 aligns across 8 bases. This CDR3 region has 14 residues. V shed 4 bases and J 7 bases; nucleotides not matched to a gene: 9. Germline-derived CDR1 and CDR2 are SGHRS and YFSETQ. The CDR3 sequence: CASSLRQGAGGYTF. The CDR3 region has the DNA TGCGCCAGCAGCCTCCGGCAGGGGGCTGGTGGCTACACCTTC.

This clone was seen just once. This chain connects TRBV5-1 to TRBJ2-1; 8 positions match TRBD2. V shed 5 bases, J shed 2 bases, and the junction held 3 bases outside the gene matches. This CDR3 spans 14 amino acids. Per germline, CDR1 SGHRS and CDR2 YFSETQ. The CDR3 DNA is TGCGCCAGCAGACAGGGACTAGCCTACAATGAGCAGTTCTTC. This encodes CASRQGLAYNEQFF.

This clone appeared a few times. This rearrangement joins TRBV18 to TRBJ1-1, with TRBD1 matching 7 bases. V lost 3 bases and J lost 11; bases outside the gene matches: 6. The CDR3 contains 12 residues. Germline lookup yields CDR1 KGHSH and CDR2 LQKENI. The CDR3 DNA reads as TGTGCCAGCTCACCCGCGACAGGGTTTGCTTTCTTT. Its protein product is CASSPATGFAFF.

V gene TRBV7-9 combines with J gene TRBJ1-3, with D unresolved. The CDR3 has 12 amino acids. The germline V gene encodes CDR1 SEHNR and CDR2 FQNEAQ (reference sequence). Trimming cost V 7 bases and J 0 bases, with 4 bases left between them. CDR3 amino acids: CASTLSGNTIYF. As DNA, the CDR3 is TGTGCCAGCACCCTCTCTGGAAACACCATATATTTT.

The chain carries TRBV7-2 and TRBJ2-5; possible D gene TRBD1, 6 bases. Per the germline V gene, CDR1 is SGHTA and CDR2 is FQGNSA. Trimming removed 0 bases at V and 1 base at J, with 6 bases between. The CDR3 sequence is 14 residues long. This chain's CDR3 is CASSLADSQETQYF. The CDR3 DNA follows: TGTGCCAGCAGCTTAGCGGACAGCCAAGAGACCCAGTACTTC.

The gene calls are TRBV9 and TRBJ2-4; D might be TRBD1 (6 bases). The CDR3 has 13 residues. CDR1 and CDR2 from the germline V gene are SGDLS and YYNGEE. The V end was cut by 4 bases, the J end by 10 bases, with 15 bases between. The CDR3 DNA reads as TGTGCCAGCAGCTGGCGACAGGACTCTATTCAGTACTTC. Its protein product is CASSWRQDSIQYF.

The chain has TRBV5-1 and TRBJ2-5; D unresolved. Germline V gene lookup returns CDR1 SGHRS and CDR2 YFSETQ. Between the trimmed V and J ends, which lost 1 base and 0 bases, there was a span of 4 bases. The CDR3 is made up of 13 amino acids. CDR3 amino acids: CASSLQYQETQYF. The CDR3 region has the DNA TGCGCCAGCAGCTTGCAGTACCAAGAGACCCAGTACTTC. The whole variable domain, filled in from reference TRBV5-1 and TRBJ2-5, reads KAGVTQTPRYLIKTRGQQVTLSCSPISGHRSVSWYQQTPGQGLQFLFEYFSETQRNKGNFPGRFSGRQFSNSRSEMNVSTLELGDSALYLCASSLQYQETQYFGPGTRLLVL.

CDR3: CASSPLGGGDNEQFF. DNA for the CDR3: TGTGCCAGCAGCCCCCTGGGCGGGGGAGACAATGAGCAGTTCTTC. The chain employs TRBV7-8 and TRBJ2-1, with 7 positions matching TRBD2. V lost 5 bases, J lost 5 bases, and 9 bases stayed unmatched. The CDR3 contains 15 residues. CDR1 SGHVS and CDR2 FQNEAQ come from the germline V gene.

The gene calls are TRBV10-2 and TRBJ1-5; D uncertain. Trimming stripped 2 bases from V and 0 bases from J, with 8 bases between. Per the germline V gene, CDR1 is WSHSY and CDR2 is SAAADI. This CDR3 region has 15 residues. CDR3 sequence: CASSEATSSNQPQHF. CDR3 bases: TGCGCCAGCAGTGAGGCCACTAGTAGCAATCAGCCCCAGCATTTT.

The chain employs TRBV14 and TRBJ1-3; D remains unclear. V shed 4 bases and J shed 2 bases, with 9 bases lying between them. In germline, CDR1 is SGHDN, CDR2 FVKESK. The CDR3 has 14 amino acids. Here the CDR3 DNA reads TGTGCCAGCAGCCCGCAGGTCGCTGGAAACACCATATATTTT. Its translation is CASSPQVAGNTIYF.

The genes are TRBV23-1 and TRBJ2-3; 8 bases align to TRBD2. TRBV23-1 is filed as an ORF, its function uncertain. The length of the CDR3 is 14 residues. J lost 5 bases, V lost 9 bases, and 10 bases had no gene match. In nucleotides, the CDR3 is TGCGCCAGTTGGACTAGCATCCCGAAAGATACGCAGTATTTT. Translated, it gives CASWTSIPKDTQYF.

This clone was counted between two and nine times. The gene calls are TRBV7-9 and TRBJ1-1; D uncertain. The V end was cut by 0 bases, the J end by 4 bases, with 18 bases between. The CDR3 totals 17 residues. Per the germline V gene, CDR1 is SEHNR and CDR2 is FQNEAQ (reference sequence). CDR3 amino acids: CASSLASAALRVTEAFF. CDR3 nucleotide sequence: TGTGCCAGCAGCTTAGCATCGGCCGCCCTGAGGGTCACTGAAGCTTTCTTT.

This rearrangement joins TRBV5-6 to TRBJ1-1, with D unresolved. Germline V gene lookup returns CDR1 SGHDT and CDR2 YYEEEE. The CDR3 consists of 15 residues. V dropped 0 bases and J dropped 0 bases, with 9 bases sitting between them. Written as DNA, the CDR3 is TGTGCCAGCAGCTTGGGGTGGCAGTTGAACACTGAAGCTTTCTTT. Amino acid sequence: CASSLGWQLNTEAFF.

On this clone itself: Other DNA sequences in the sample encode the same CDR3. The V call is TRBV5-1, the J call TRBJ2-5; 8 nucleotides match TRBD1. This CDR3 has 14 residues. CDR1 is SGHRS and CDR2 is YFSETQ in the germline V gene. With V trimmed by 0 bases and J by 2 bases, 0 bases remained unmatched. CDR3 residues: CASSLGTGQETQYF. CDR3 sequence (DNA): TGCGCCAGCAGCTTGGGGACAGGGCAAGAGACCCAGTACTTC.